This T cell receptor beta chain was sequenced in a study of blood T cells in healthy people across ages. Study observations and caveats: Per million T cells, TCR beta diversity dropped about linearly as age rose. Any changes in expanded clonotypes were possibly confounded, as donor CMV status remained unknown.

A word on this clonotype: Its antigen is undetermined.

Drawing of peripheral blood yielded approximately 10 milliliters from each donor. The V end was cut by 3 bases, the J end by 5 bases, with 16 bases between. The CDR3 has 14 residues. CDR1 DFQATT and CDR2 SNEGSKA come from the germline V gene (reference sequence). Next came a second PCR, run for about 6 to 11 cycles, which used a sample-barcoded 5' primer along with a J-beta primer mix. In TCRdb, the 5' RACE reads were re-called with MiXCR into one record per CDR3 protein. The table lists hundreds of thousands of distinct CDR3 sequences, 58% of them singletons. Source material: blood. V gene TRBV20-1 combines with J gene TRBJ2-5; D is possibly TRBD1 (5 bases). The clonotype originates from a man aged 30 to 39 in good health. The CDR3 region is CSARGPRDRETQYF. The CDR3 DNA follows: TGCAGTGCTAGGGGGCCTAGAGATAGGGAGACCCAGTACTTC.